Presented here are 11 T cell receptor beta chains from one specimen sequenced in a study of shared clonotypes between healthy human individuals. Some clones are missing from TCRdb's copy, which holds only in-frame ones; the method was immunoSEQ multiplex PCR. The table includes over a million clones, roughly 96% detected once. Sequenced: naive CD4+ T cells sorted from blood. Subset reported: CD45RA+ positively selected. The receptors originated from a man aged 25-45 years in good health.

The CDR3: CASSIVTDQPQHF. For the CDR3, the DNA is TGTGCCAGTAGTATAGTTACCGATCAGCCCCAGCATTTT. The chain employs TRBV19 and TRBJ1-5; D unresolved. The V end lost 1 base, the J end lost 5 bases, and 6 bases lay between the germline ends. CDR3 length: 13 residues. In germline, CDR1 is LNHDA, CDR2 SQIVND (reference sequence).

This clone was observed a few times. J is TRBJ2-1 and V is TRBV29-1; 7 nucleotides align to TRBD2. V lost 5 bases and J lost 7; bases outside the gene matches: 8. CDR1 SQVTM and CDR2 ANQGSEA come from the germline V gene. This CDR3 region has 13 residues. CDR3 in amino acids: CSVRTGGGNEQFF. The CDR3 DNA sequence: TGCAGCGTTCGGACGGGAGGTGGAAATGAGCAGTTCTTC.

The chain links TRBV5-5 to TRBJ2-3, with 11 bases aligning to TRBD2. The V gene's germline CDR1 is SGHKS and CDR2 YYEKEE (reference sequence). The CDR3 spans 18 residues. The J segment lost 4 bases and the V segment lost 2 bases, leaving 12 bases of the junction unmatched. The CDR3 sequence: CASSFGRGIAGGPDTQYF. Written as DNA, the CDR3 is TGTGCCAGCAGCTTTGGAAGGGGAATAGCGGGAGGGCCAGATACGCAGTATTTT.

This clone was counted once. The chain is built from TRBV7-2 and TRBJ2-2, with D tentatively TRBD2 (5 bases). This CDR3 spans 15 amino acids. With 2 bases removed from V and 4 bases from J, the gap between germline ends came to 11 bases. CDR1 is SGHTA, CDR2 FQGNSA, per germline. CDR3: CASSLRASSTGELFF. In DNA form, the CDR3 reads TGTGCCAGCAGCTTAAGAGCTAGCAGCACCGGGGAGCTGTTTTTT.

The rearrangement uses TRBV10-3 and TRBJ2-3; D may be TRBD2 (6 bases). V was cut by 6 bases and J by 6 bases, with 10 bases left in between. This CDR3 contains 12 residues. Germline V lookup: CDR1 ENHRY, CDR2 SYGVKD. DNA for the CDR3: TGTGCCATCAGCGGGACTTACGATACGCAGTATTTT. It translates to CAISGTYDTQYF.

The gene calls are TRBV2 and TRBJ2-1, with D perhaps TRBD2 (5 bases). CDR1 is SNHLY, CDR2 FYNNEI, per germline. The V gene lost 5 bases and the J gene lost 0 bases, with 11 bases spanning the gap. This CDR3 has 15 residues. CDR3 loop: CASSNGLTSYNEQFF. The CDR3 DNA sequence: TGTGCCAGCAGTAACGGACTTACCTCCTACAATGAGCAGTTCTTC.

The V gene is TRBV7-3, the J gene TRBJ2-1; 9 bases are a match to TRBD2. The junction had 6 bases not matched to a gene; V was cut back by 2 bases and J by 4 bases. Germline V gene sequence: CDR1 SGHTA, CDR2 FQGTGA. This CDR3 is built from 16 residues. CDR3 coding DNA: TGTGCCAGCAGCTTATCCGCTAGCGGGAAATACAATGAGCAGTTCTTC. This codes for CASSLSASGKYNEQFF.

The rearrangement joins TRBV9 to TRBJ2-7; 7 positions agree with TRBD1. Losses at the gene ends were 3 bases for V and 2 bases for J; bases not matched to a gene: 5. The V gene's germline CDR1 is SGDLS and CDR2 YYNGEE. CDR3 length: 14 residues. CDR3 nucleotides: TGTGCCAGCAGCGCGACCGGGACAGCCTACGAGCAGTACTTC. This gives the protein CASSATGTAYEQYF.

Only one count was recorded for this clone. V usage is TRBV11-2 and J usage is TRBJ2-7, with a weak D call TRBD2 (6 bases). This CDR3 is 14 amino acids long. Germline V gene sequence: CDR1 SGHAT, CDR2 FQNNGV. The ends were cut back, 1 base at V and 7 bases at J, with 14 bases in the middle. CDR3 coding DNA: TGTGCCAGCAGCTTAGGGTGGGTAGCGGCAGAGCAGTACTTC. This codes for CASSLGWVAAEQYF.

This sequence joins TRBV7-3 and TRBJ1-4; unclear D gene. Germline V CDR1 and CDR2: SGHTA, FQGTGA. The CDR3 sequence is 12 residues long. Between the trimmed V and J ends, which lost 5 bases and 4 bases, there was a span of 5 bases. CDR3: CASSLVNEKLFF. The DNA for the CDR3 is TGTGCCAGCAGCCTCGTTAATGAAAAACTGTTTTTT.

This chain uses TRBV5-5 with TRBJ2-1, with 7 nucleotides matching TRBD1. Germline trimming cut 6 bases from V and 2 bases from J; bases unmatched to any gene: 8. This CDR3 comprises 15 residues. Germline V gives CDR1 SGHKS, CDR2 YYEKEE (reference sequence). CDR3 in DNA: TGTGCCAGCACCCTACAGGGGTTAACCTACAATGAGCAGTTCTTC. Translated: CASTLQGLTYNEQFF.